This TCR beta chain derives from a study of OX40 agonist ivuxolimab in advanced cancers. Notes on the study in general: Among the lowest levels of clonal expansion were found in partial responders at 0.1-3.0 mg/kg. On average, CD8+ T cells had more expanded clones than CD4+. Antigens targeted by the expanded peripheral T cells were not determined.

Repertoires were generated with immunoSEQ multiplex PCR, while TCRdb's copy carries only in-frame clones and drops some. Of about 95,000 clones listed, more than 85% are singletons. Of note for this clone: The antigen remains unidentified.

The CDR3 sequence is 14 residues long. Looked up from germline, CDR1 is MGHRA and CDR2 is YSYEKL. With 6 bases removed from V and 1 base from J, the gap between germline ends came to 12 bases. The clonotype was recovered from an adult with an advanced solid tumor such as melanoma, head and neck, liver or kidney cancer. The chain joins TRBV4-1 to TRBJ2-5; D may be TRBD1 (6 bases). Sequences were derived from CD4+ or CD8+ T cells sorted from blood, sampled in a trial of the OX40 agonist ivuxolimab. The CDR3 DNA follows: TGCGCCAGCAGTATCACAGGGCTCCAAGAGACCCAGTACTTC. Translating it yields CASSITGLQETQYF.